The 5 T cell receptor beta chains reported below all come from one sample, sequenced in a study of T cell responses to AZD1222 COVID-19 vaccine. Sequencing used immunoSEQ multiplex PCR; TCRdb keeps in-frame clones, though not all of them. Of 100,000 to 120,000 clones in the sample, around 87% were seen once. The source material was peripheral blood, sampled on day 0 of AZD1222 vaccination. The receptors were gathered from an adult in good health.

The chain carries TRBV6-5 and TRBJ1-2; D is perhaps TRBD1 (5 bases). This CDR3 spans 14 amino acids. CDR1 is MNHEY and CDR2 is SVGAGI in the germline V gene. V dropped 7 bases and J dropped 4 bases, with 16 bases sitting between them. The CDR3 DNA sequence: TGTGCCAGCACCAGCAGGGACGGGGGCTATGGCTACACCTTC. Residues: CASTSRDGGYGYTF.

This clone showed up just once. The V and J genes are TRBV5-1 and TRBJ2-2; D possibly corresponds to TRBD1 (5 bases). Germline V gives CDR1 SGHRS, CDR2 YFSETQ. This CDR3 is 15 amino acids long. The germline V and J ends were trimmed by 0 bases and 1 base, with 7 bases remaining between them. The chain's CDR3 is CASSLGGQNTGELFF. As DNA, the CDR3 is TGCGCCAGCAGCTTGGGTGGACAGAACACCGGGGAGCTGTTTTTT.

The V call is TRBV5-4, the J call TRBJ2-7; D might be TRBD2 (6 bases). The V end was cut by 4 bases, the J end by 4 bases, with 15 bases between. Looked up from germline, CDR1 is SGHNT and CDR2 is YYREEE (reference sequence). This CDR3 has 14 amino acids. CDR3 nucleotides: TGTGCCAGCAGCGACTCCGGAGGGACTTACGAGCAGTACTTC. Translated, it gives CASSDSGGTYEQYF.

The rearrangement links TRBV24-1 to TRBJ2-6; D call uncertain. Deletions cut 2 bases from V and 2 bases from J, with 0 bases between. CDR1 and CDR2 (germline): KGHDR, SFDVKD. This CDR3 has 13 amino acids. CDR3 in DNA: TGTGCCACCAGTGATTCTGGGGCCAACGTCCTGACTTTC. It yields the protein CATSDSGANVLTF.

This clone showed up just a few times. The CDR3 loop reads CASSLEQWSNTGELFF. DNA for the CDR3: TGTGCCAGCAGCTTGGAACAGTGGTCGAACACCGGGGAGCTGTTTTTT. The chain carries TRBV5-5 and TRBJ2-2; D unclear. The CDR3 contains 16 residues. The germline gives CDR1 SGHKS, CDR2 YYEKEE (reference sequence). Trimming stripped 0 bases from V and 0 bases from J, with 9 bases between.